This TCR beta chain was sequenced during a study of OX40 agonist ivuxolimab in advanced cancers. Overall study: In this cohort, patients received ivuxolimab, an agonistic anti-OX40 (CD134) antibody.

The table lists this clone with a count of one. Its antigen is not known. Regarding the study as a whole: Several nonresponders also turned out to have low normalized T-cell clonal expansion. At 0.1 to 3.0 mg/kg, clonal expansion of CD4+ and CD8+ blood T cells had occurred by week 6.

V shed 0 bases and J shed 4 bases, with 17 bases lying between them. From germline, CDR1 is SGDLS and CDR2 YYNGEE. The CDR3 consists of 16 residues. The method was immunoSEQ multiplex PCR; TCRdb's version includes in-frame clones alone and lacks a portion of them. This sample carries tens of thousands of clones, around nine tenths of them seen once, and the ten largest clones take more than 0.45%. The clonotype originates from an adult with an advanced solid tumor such as melanoma, head and neck, liver or kidney cancer. The source material was CD4+ or CD8+ T cells sorted from blood, sampled in a trial of the OX40 agonist ivuxolimab. The chain uses TRBV9 and TRBJ2-7; TRBD2 is a possible D gene (7 bases). CDR3 loop: CASSVATGGAVYEQYF. The CDR3 nucleotides read TGTGCCAGCAGCGTAGCTACGGGGGGCGCGGTATACGAGCAGTACTTC.